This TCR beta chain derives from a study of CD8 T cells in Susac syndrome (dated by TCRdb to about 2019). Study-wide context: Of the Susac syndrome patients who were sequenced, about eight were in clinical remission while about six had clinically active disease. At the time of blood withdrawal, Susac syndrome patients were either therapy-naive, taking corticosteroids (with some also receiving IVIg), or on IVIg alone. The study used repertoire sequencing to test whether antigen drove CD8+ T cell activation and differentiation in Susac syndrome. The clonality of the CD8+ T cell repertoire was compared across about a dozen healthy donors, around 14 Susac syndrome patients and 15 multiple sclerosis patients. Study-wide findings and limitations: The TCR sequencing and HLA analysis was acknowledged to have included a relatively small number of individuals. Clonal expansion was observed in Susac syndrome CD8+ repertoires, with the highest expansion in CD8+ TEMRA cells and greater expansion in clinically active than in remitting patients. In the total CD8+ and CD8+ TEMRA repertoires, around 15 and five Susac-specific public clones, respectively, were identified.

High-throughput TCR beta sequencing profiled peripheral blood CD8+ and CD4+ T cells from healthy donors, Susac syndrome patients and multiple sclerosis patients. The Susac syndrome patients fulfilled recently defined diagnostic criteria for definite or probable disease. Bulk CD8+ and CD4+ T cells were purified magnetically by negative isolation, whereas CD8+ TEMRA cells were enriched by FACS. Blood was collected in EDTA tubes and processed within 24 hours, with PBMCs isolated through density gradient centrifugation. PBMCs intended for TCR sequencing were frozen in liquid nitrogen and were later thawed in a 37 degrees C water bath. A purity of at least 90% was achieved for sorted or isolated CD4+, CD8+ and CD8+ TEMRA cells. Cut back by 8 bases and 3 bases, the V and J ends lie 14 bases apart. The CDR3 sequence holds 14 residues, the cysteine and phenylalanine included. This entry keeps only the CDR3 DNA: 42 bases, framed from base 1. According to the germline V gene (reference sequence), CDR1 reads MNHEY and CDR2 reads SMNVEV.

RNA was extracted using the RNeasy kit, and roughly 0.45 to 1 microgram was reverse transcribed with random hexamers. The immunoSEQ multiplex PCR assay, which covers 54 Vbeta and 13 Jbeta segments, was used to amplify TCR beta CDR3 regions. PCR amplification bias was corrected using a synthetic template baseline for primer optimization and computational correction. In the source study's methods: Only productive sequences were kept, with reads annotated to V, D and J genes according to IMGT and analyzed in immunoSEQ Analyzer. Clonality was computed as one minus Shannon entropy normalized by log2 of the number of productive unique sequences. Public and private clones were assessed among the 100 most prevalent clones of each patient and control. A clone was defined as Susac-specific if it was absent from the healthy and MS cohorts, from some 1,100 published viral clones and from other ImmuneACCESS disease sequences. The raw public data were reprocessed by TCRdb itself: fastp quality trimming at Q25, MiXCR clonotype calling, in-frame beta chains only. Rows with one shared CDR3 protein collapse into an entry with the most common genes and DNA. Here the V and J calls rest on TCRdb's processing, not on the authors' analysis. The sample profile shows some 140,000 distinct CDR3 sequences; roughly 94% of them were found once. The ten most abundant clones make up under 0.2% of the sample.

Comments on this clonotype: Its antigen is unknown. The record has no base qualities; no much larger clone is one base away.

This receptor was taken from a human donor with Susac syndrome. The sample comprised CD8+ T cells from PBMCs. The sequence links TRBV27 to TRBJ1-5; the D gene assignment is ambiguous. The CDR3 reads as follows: CASSTGGSNQPQHF. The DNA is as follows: TGTGCCAGCTCCACGGGCGGCTCCAATCAGCCCCAGCATTTT.